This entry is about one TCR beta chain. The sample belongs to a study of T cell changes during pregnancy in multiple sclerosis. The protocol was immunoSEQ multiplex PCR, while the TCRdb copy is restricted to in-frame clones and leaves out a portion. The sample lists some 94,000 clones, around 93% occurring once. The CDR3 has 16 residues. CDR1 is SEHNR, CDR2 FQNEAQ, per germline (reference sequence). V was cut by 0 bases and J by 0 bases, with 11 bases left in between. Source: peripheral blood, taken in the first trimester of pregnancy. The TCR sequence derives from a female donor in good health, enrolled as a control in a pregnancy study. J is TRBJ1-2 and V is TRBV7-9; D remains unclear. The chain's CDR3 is CASSLAREVANYGYTF. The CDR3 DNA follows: TGTGCCAGCAGCTTAGCGAGGGAGGTAGCTAACTATGGCTACACCTTC.